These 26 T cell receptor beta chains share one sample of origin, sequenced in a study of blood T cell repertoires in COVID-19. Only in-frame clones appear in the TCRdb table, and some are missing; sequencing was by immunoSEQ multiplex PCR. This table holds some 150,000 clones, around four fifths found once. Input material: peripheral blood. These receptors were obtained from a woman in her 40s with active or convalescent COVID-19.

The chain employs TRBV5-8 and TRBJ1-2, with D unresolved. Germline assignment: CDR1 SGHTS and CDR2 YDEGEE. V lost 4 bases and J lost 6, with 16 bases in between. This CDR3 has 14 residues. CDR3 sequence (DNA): TGTGCCAGCAGCGCTCCGACCTCGGGAAATGGCTACACCTTC. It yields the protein CASSAPTSGNGYTF.

This chain's CDR3 is CAWRLAGSSYNEQFF. The CDR3 bases are TGTGCCTGGAGACTAGCGGGAAGCTCCTACAATGAGCAGTTCTTC. This rearrangement joins TRBV30 to TRBJ2-1; 10 nucleotides align to TRBD2. V trimming: 3 bases; J trimming: 0 bases; junction bases outside the gene matches: 2. The CDR3 sequence is 15 residues long. The germline V gene encodes CDR1 GTSNPN and CDR2 SVGIG (reference sequence).

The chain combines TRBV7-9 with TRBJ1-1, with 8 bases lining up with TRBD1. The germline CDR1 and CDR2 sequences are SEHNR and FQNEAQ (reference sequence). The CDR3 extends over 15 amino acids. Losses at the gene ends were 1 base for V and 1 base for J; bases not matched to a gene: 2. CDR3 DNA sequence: TGTGCCAGCAGCTTAGATGGGACAGGGAACACTGAAGCTTTCTTT. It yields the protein CASSLDGTGNTEAFF.

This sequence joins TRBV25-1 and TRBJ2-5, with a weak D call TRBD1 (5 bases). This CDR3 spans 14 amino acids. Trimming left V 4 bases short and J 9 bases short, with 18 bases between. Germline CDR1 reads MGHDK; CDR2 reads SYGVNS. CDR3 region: CASSVLDTKTAQYF. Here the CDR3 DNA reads TGTGCCAGCAGTGTTTTGGACACCAAAACGGCCCAGTACTTC.

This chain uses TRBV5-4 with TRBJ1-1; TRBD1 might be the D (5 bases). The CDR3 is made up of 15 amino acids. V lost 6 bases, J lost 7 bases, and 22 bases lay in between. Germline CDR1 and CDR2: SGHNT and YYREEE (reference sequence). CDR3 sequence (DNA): TGTGCCAGCACCCTGGGGCGGAGTCGAGATGGTGAAGCTTTCTTT. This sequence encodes CASTLGRSRDGEAFF.

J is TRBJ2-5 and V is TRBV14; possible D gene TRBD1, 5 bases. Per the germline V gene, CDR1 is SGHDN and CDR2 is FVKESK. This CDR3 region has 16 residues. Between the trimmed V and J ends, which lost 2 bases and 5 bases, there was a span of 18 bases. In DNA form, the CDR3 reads TGTGCCAGCAGCCAATGGTTGCAGGGCGGTGGGGAGACCCAGTACTTC. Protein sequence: CASSQWLQGGGETQYF.

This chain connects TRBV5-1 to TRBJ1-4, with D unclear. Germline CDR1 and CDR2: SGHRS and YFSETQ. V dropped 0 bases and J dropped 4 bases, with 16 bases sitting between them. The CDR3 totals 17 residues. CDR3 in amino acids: CASSLDAPAGHNEKLFF. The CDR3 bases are TGCGCCAGCAGCTTGGACGCTCCCGCAGGTCATAATGAAAAACTGTTTTTT. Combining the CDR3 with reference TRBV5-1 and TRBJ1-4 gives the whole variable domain KAGVTQTPRYLIKTRGQQVTLSCSPISGHRSVSWYQQTPGQGLQFLFEYFSETQRNKGNFPGRFSGRQFSNSRSEMNVSTLELGDSALYLCASSLDAPAGHNEKLFFGSGTQLSVL.

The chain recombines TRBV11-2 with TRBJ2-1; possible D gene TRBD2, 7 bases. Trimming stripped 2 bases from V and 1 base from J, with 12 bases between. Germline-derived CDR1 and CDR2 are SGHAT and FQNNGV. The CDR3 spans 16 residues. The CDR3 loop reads CASSLFGGASYNEQFF. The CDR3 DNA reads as TGTGCCAGCAGCTTATTTGGGGGGGCATCCTACAATGAGCAGTTCTTC.

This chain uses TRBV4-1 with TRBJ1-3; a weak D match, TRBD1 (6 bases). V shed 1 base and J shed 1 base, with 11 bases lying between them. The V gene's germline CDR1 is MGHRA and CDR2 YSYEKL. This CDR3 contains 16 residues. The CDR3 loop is CASSQVTGFSGNTIYF. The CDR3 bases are TGCGCCAGCAGCCAAGTCACAGGGTTTTCTGGAAACACCATATATTTT.

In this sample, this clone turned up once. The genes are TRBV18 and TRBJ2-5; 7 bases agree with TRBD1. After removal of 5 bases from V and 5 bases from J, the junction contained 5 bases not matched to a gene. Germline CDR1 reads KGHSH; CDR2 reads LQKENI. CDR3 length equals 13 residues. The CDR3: CASSGSDRETQYF. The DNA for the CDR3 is TGTGCCAGCTCAGGATCGGACAGGGAGACCCAGTACTTC.

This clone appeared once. The CDR3 here is CAWRGRTITDTQYF. In DNA form, the CDR3 reads TGTGCCTGGAGGGGGAGGACTATCACAGATACGCAGTATTTT. The chain links TRBV30 to TRBJ2-3; the D gene is possibly TRBD2 (6 bases). Germline CDR1 is GTSNPN and CDR2 is SVGIG (reference sequence). The V end lost 3 bases, the J end lost 2 bases, and 12 bases lay between the germline ends. There are 14 residues in the CDR3.

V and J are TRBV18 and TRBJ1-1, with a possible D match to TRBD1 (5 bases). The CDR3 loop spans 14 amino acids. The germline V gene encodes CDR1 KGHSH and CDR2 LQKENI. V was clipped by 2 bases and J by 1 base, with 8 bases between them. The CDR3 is CASSPGATNTEAFF. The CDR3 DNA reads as TGTGCCAGCTCACCAGGGGCCACGAACACTGAAGCTTTCTTT.

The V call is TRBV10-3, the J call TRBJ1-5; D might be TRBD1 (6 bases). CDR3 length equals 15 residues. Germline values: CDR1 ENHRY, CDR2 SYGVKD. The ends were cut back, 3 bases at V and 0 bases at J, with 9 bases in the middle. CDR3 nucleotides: TGTGCCATCAGTGAAGGGACACCTAGCAATCAGCCCCAGCATTTT. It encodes CAISEGTPSNQPQHF.

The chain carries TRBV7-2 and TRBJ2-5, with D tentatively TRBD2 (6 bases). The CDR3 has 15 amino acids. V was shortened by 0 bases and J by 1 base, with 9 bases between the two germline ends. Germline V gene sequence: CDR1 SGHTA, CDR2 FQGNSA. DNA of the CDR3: TGTGCCAGCAGCTTAGCGGCGGGGTTCCAAGAGACCCAGTACTTC. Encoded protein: CASSLAAGFQETQYF.

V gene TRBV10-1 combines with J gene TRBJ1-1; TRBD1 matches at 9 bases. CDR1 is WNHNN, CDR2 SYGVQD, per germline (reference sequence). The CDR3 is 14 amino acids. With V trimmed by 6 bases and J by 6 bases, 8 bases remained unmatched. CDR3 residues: CASSRRQGDSEAFF. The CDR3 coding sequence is TGCGCCAGCAGCCGGAGACAGGGGGACTCTGAAGCTTTCTTT.

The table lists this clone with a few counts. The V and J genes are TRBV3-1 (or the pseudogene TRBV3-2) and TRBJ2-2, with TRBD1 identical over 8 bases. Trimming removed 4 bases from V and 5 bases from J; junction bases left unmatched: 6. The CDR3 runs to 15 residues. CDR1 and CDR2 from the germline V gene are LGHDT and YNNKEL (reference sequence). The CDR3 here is CASSPGQGRTGELFF. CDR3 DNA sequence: TGTGCCAGCAGCCCTGGACAGGGAAGGACCGGGGAGCTGTTTTTT.

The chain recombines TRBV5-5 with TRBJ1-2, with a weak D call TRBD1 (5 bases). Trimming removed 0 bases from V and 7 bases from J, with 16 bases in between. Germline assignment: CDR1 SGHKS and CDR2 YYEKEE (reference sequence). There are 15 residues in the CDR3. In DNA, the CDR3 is TGTGCCAGCAGCTTGGACCCCCGCAGGGCAGGTGGCTACACCTTC. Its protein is CASSLDPRRAGGYTF. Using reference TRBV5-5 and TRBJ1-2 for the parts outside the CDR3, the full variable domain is DAGVTQSPTHLIKTRGQQVTLRCSPISGHKSVSWYQQVLGQGPQFIFQYYEKEERGRGNFPDRFSARQFPNYSSELNVNALLLGDSALYLCASSLDPRRAGGYTFGSGTRLTVV.

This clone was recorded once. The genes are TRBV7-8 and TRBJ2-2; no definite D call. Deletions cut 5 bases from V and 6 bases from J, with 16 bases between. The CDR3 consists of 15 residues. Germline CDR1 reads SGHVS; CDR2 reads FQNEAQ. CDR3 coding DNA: TGTGCCAGCAGCAGAAAAGCTGAGTTTCCCGGGGAGCTGTTTTTT. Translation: CASSRKAEFPGELFF.

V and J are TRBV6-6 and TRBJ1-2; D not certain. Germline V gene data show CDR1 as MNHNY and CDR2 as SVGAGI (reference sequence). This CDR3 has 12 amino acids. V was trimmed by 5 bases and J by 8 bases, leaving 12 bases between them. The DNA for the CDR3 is TGTGCCAGCAGTCTCCGGACGGGAGGCTACACCTTC. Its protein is CASSLRTGGYTF.

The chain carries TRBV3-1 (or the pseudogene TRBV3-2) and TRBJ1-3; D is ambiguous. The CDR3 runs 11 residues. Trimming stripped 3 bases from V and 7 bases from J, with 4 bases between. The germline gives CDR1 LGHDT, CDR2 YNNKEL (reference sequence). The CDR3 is CASSQRNTIYF. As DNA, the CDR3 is TGTGCCAGCAGCCAGCGGAACACCATATATTTT.

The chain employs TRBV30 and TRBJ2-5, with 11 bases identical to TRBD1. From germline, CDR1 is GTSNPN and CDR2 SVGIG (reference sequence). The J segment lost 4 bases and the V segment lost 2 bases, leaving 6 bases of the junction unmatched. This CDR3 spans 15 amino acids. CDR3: CAWSPSGTGGETQYF. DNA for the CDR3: TGTGCCTGGAGTCCCTCGGGGACAGGGGGAGAGACCCAGTACTTC.

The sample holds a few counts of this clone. The CDR3 DNA is TGTGCCAGCAGCTTACTTGGCGGGATGACCTACAATGAGCAGTTCTTC. As protein: CASSLLGGMTYNEQFF. This chain joins TRBV11-2 and TRBJ2-1; a weak D match, TRBD2 (6 bases). CDR1 is SGHAT and CDR2 is FQNNGV in the germline V gene. Trimming removed 2 bases from V and 2 bases from J, with 13 bases in between. CDR3 length: 16 amino acids. Looking up the rest from reference TRBV11-2 and TRBJ2-1 gives the full variable domain: EAGVAQSPRYKIIEKRQSVAFWCNPISGHATLYWYQQILGQGPKLLIQFQNNGVVDDSQLPKDRFSAERLKGVDSTLKIQPAKLEDSAVYLCASSLLGGMTYNEQFFGPGTRLTVL.

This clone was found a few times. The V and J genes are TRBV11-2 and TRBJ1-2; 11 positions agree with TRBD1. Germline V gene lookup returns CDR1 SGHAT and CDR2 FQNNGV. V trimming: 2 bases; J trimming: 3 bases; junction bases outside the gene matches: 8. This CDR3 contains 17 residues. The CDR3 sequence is CASSLSGQGAFDYGYTF. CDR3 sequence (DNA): TGTGCCAGCAGCTTAAGTGGACAGGGGGCATTTGACTATGGCTACACCTTC.

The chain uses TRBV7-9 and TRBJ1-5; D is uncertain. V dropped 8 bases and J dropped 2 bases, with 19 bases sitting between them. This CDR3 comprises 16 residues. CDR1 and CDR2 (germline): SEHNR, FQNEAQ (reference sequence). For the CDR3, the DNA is TGTGCCAGCCAACGGTCATTGGGCGACGGCAATCAGCCCCAGCATTTT. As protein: CASQRSLGDGNQPQHF.

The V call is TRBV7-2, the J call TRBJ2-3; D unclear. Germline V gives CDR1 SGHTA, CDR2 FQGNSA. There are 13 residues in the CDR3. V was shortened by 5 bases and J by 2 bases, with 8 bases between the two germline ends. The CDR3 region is CASSLANTDTQYF. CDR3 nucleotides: TGTGCCAGCAGCCTGGCCAACACAGATACGCAGTATTTT.

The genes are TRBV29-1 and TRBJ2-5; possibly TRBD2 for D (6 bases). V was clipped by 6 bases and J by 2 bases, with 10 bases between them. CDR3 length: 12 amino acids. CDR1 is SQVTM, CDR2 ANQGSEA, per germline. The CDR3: CSVRGLQETQYF. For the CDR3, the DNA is TGCAGCGTGAGGGGACTTCAAGAGACCCAGTACTTC.